These T cell receptor beta chains were read from a single sample in a study of identical twins. TCRdb re-analysed the 5' RACE reads in MiXCR, keeping a single row per CDR3 protein. This table has 690,000 or so distinct CDR3 sequences, more than 6.5% appearing once. These same data were also listed under a study on yellow fever vaccine responses in identical twins.

Sequencing used PBMCs. These receptors were collected from a young woman in good health. CDR3s include the opening cysteine and the closing phenylalanine or tryptophan. The D gene is left open where the match is weak. Clone size appears in some rows only: once, few, many, or a class for an expanded clone.

clone size: .
V gene: TRBV6-1
J gene: TRBJ1-5
D gene: .
CDR3 DNA: TGTGCCAGCAGATCCGACCGGTGGCAGGGGAATCAGCCCCAGCATTTT
CDR3 protein: CASRSDRWQGNQPQHF

clone size: few
V gene: TRBV20-1
J gene: TRBJ2-7
D gene: .
CDR3 DNA: TGCAGTGCTAGGGAACAGGGAATGAGACGAGGCTACGAGCAGTACTTC
CDR3 protein: CSAREQGMRRGYEQYF

clone size: .
V gene: TRBV6-1
J gene: TRBJ2-1
D gene: TRBD2
CDR3 DNA: TGTGCCACCAGTCGGTCCCACGGGAGGGATTACAATGAGCAGTTCTTC
CDR3 protein: CATSRSHGRDYNEQFF

clone size: few
V gene: TRBV15
J gene: TRBJ1-6
D gene: .
CDR3 DNA: TGTGCCACCAGCAGAGAACAGGGTAATTCACCCCTCCACTTT
CDR3 protein: CATSREQGNSPLHF

clone size: few
V gene: TRBV15
J gene: TRBJ2-5
D gene: TRBD2
CDR3 DNA: TGTGCCACCAGCAGAGATCTCCCAGCGGGAGATCTACTTCGGCGAGAGACCCAGTACTTC
CDR3 protein: CATSRDLPAGDLLRRETQYF

clone size: .
V gene: TRBV6-2/TRBV6-3
J gene: TRBJ1-2
D gene: .
CDR3 DNA: TGTGCCAGCAGTGCAGGCCGCTATGGCTACACCTTC
CDR3 protein: CASSAGRYGYTF

clone size: few
V gene: TRBV5-6
J gene: TRBJ2-7
D gene: .
CDR3 DNA: TGTGCCAGCAACAGGGCCTCCTCCTACGAGCAGTACTTC
CDR3 protein: CASNRASSYEQYF

clone size: .
V gene: TRBV9
J gene: TRBJ2-1
D gene: .
CDR3 DNA: TGTGCCAGCAGCGTAGCCCTAGTAAATTCCAATGAGCAGTTCTTC
CDR3 protein: CASSVALVNSNEQFF

clone size: many
V gene: TRBV15
J gene: TRBJ2-7
D gene: TRBD1
CDR3 DNA: TGTGCCACCGGGGTGAACAGGGGCTCCTACGAGCAGTACTTC
CDR3 protein: CATGVNRGSYEQYF

clone size: few
V gene: TRBV11-2
J gene: TRBJ2-1
D gene: TRBD2
CDR3 DNA: TGTGCCAGCAGCTTAGTCCCCGGGACTAGCGGGAGCTACAATGAGCAGTTCTTC
CDR3 protein: CASSLVPGTSGSYNEQFF

clone size: .
V gene: TRBV7-9
J gene: TRBJ2-7
D gene: TRBD1
CDR3 DNA: TGTGCCAGCAGCTTAGAAGGGGCAGGGGGCAACGAGCAGTACTTC
CDR3 protein: CASSLEGAGGNEQYF

clone size: many
V gene: TRBV4-1
J gene: TRBJ2-1
D gene: .
CDR3 DNA: TGCGCCAGCAGCCAAGGGGCCGAATACAATGAGCAGTTCTTC
CDR3 protein: CASSQGAEYNEQFF

clone size: few
V gene: TRBV6-1
J gene: TRBJ1-5
D gene: .
CDR3 DNA: TGTGCCAGCAGTGAATCTACAGGGATAGGTGGTCAGCCCCAGCATTTT
CDR3 protein: CASSESTGIGGQPQHF

clone size: .
V gene: TRBV7-2
J gene: TRBJ2-5
D gene: TRBD2
CDR3 DNA: TGTGCCAGCAGCTTAGTAGCGGGGGACCAAGAGACCCAGTACTTC
CDR3 protein: CASSLVAGDQETQYF

clone size: .
V gene: TRBV28
J gene: TRBJ1-5
D gene: .
CDR3 DNA: TGTGCCAGCAGCCCTCGAGGGACCTATCAGCCCCAGCATTTT
CDR3 protein: CASSPRGTYQPQHF

clone size: .
V gene: TRBV4-1
J gene: TRBJ2-3
D gene: TRBD1
CDR3 DNA: TGCGCCAGCAGCCAAACACCGGGACAGGCAAGCTTCGGGAGTACGCAGTATTTT
CDR3 protein: CASSQTPGQASFGSTQYF

clone size: .
V gene: TRBV28
J gene: TRBJ2-1
D gene: TRBD2
CDR3 DNA: TGTGCCAGCAGTGCTAGCGGGAGAGGTAACAATGAGCAGTTCTTC
CDR3 protein: CASSASGRGNNEQFF

clone size: few
V gene: TRBV20-1
J gene: TRBJ1-5
D gene: TRBD1
CDR3 DNA: TGCAGTGCTTTCGAATCCCGGGACAGGGGGCCGAGAAGCAATCAGCCCCAGCATTTT
CDR3 protein: CSAFESRDRGPRSNQPQHF

clone size: .
V gene: TRBV6-2/TRBV6-3
J gene: TRBJ2-5
D gene: .
CDR3 DNA: TGTGCCAGCAGTCGGATTACAGAGACCCAGTACTTC
CDR3 protein: CASSRITETQYF

clone size: .
V gene: TRBV24-1
J gene: TRBJ2-2
D gene: .
CDR3 DNA: TGTGCCACCAGTGATTTGGGCCAGTACAGGGAGCTGTTTTTT
CDR3 protein: CATSDLGQYRELFF

clone size: many
V gene: TRBV25-1
J gene: TRBJ1-2
D gene: .
CDR3 DNA: TGTGCCAGCAGCGCACGGGAGGGATTTGTTGGCTACACCTTC
CDR3 protein: CASSAREGFVGYTF

clone size: .
V gene: TRBV28
J gene: TRBJ2-2
D gene: .
CDR3 DNA: TGTGCCAGCACCGGGCGCGTTGGCACCGGGGAGCTGTTTTTT
CDR3 protein: CASTGRVGTGELFF

clone size: few
V gene: TRBV11-2
J gene: TRBJ2-6
D gene: TRBD1
CDR3 DNA: TGTGCCAGCAGCTTATGGCAGGGGGCAAAGGCTGGGGCCAACGTCCTGACTTTC
CDR3 protein: CASSLWQGAKAGANVLTF

clone size: .
V gene: TRBV5-5
J gene: TRBJ1-4
D gene: .
CDR3 DNA: TGTGCCAGCAGCTCGACCTCTGGGGGGGGTAATGAAAAACTGTTTTTT
CDR3 protein: CASSSTSGGGNEKLFF

clone size: .
V gene: TRBV5-1
J gene: TRBJ2-5
D gene: .
CDR3 DNA: TGCGCCAGCAGCGAACCCCGGGAGACCCAGTACTTC
CDR3 protein: CASSEPRETQYF

clone size: few
V gene: TRBV12-3/TRBV12-4
J gene: TRBJ2-2
D gene: TRBD2
CDR3 DNA: TGTGCCAGCAGCGTTGGGTCTAGCGGGAGTTTCGGGGAGCTGTTTTTT
CDR3 protein: CASSVGSSGSFGELFF

clone size: many
V gene: TRBV5-1
J gene: TRBJ2-5
D gene: .
CDR3 DNA: TGCGCCAGCAGCTTGGTGGGGTTCGCTGAGACCCAGTACTTC
CDR3 protein: CASSLVGFAETQYF

clone size: many
V gene: TRBV4-1
J gene: TRBJ2-1
D gene: TRBD2
CDR3 DNA: TGCGCCAGCAGCCAAGCCGGGGGGAGGATAGCGCGACAATGGTGGGGTGAGCAGTTCTTC
CDR3 protein: CASSQAGGRIARQWWGEQFF

clone size: .
V gene: TRBV15
J gene: TRBJ2-7
D gene: .
CDR3 DNA: TGTGCCACCAGCAGGGAAAAGACAGGTCCTCCGGTCGAGCAGTACTTC
CDR3 protein: CATSREKTGPPVEQYF

clone size: .
V gene: TRBV5-1
J gene: TRBJ1-1
D gene: .
CDR3 DNA: TGCGCCAGTGGGGGGGGAGGCGGCACTGAAGCTTTCTTT
CDR3 protein: CASGGGGGTEAFF

clone size: few
V gene: TRBV14
J gene: TRBJ2-1
D gene: TRBD2
CDR3 DNA: TGTGCCAGCAGCCCCGGGACTAGAGGGACCAATGAGCAGTTCTTC
CDR3 protein: CASSPGTRGTNEQFF

clone size: many
V gene: TRBV9
J gene: TRBJ2-2
D gene: .
CDR3 DNA: TGTGCCAGCAGCGTAAACGGGGGAGGAACCGGGGAGCTGTTTTTT
CDR3 protein: CASSVNGGGTGELFF

clone size: .
V gene: TRBV7-2
J gene: TRBJ2-4
D gene: TRBD2
CDR3 DNA: TGTGCCAGCAGCTTAGCGGGGTGGGCTAGCGGAGCCGGCGTTCAGTACTTC
CDR3 protein: CASSLAGWASGAGVQYF

clone size: few
V gene: TRBV6-2/TRBV6-3
J gene: TRBJ2-7
D gene: TRBD1
CDR3 DNA: TGTGCCAGCAGTTGGGACAGGGGTACCTACGAGCAGTACTTC
CDR3 protein: CASSWDRGTYEQYF

clone size: .
V gene: TRBV6-5
J gene: TRBJ2-3
D gene: TRBD2
CDR3 DNA: TGTGCCAGCAGTTTGACTAGCGGGAGGGCCCATGGGACAGATACGCAGTATTTT
CDR3 protein: CASSLTSGRAHGTDTQYF

clone size: .
V gene: TRBV27
J gene: TRBJ2-4
D gene: .
CDR3 DNA: TGTGCCAGCAGCCTGTTAGCGGAAAACATTCAGTACTTC
CDR3 protein: CASSLLAENIQYF

clone size: .
V gene: TRBV7-2
J gene: TRBJ2-1
D gene: TRBD2
CDR3 DNA: TGTGCCAGCAGCGCGGACTCACGGGACTATGATGAGCAGTTCTTC
CDR3 protein: CASSADSRDYDEQFF

clone size: .
V gene: TRBV6-1
J gene: TRBJ2-3
D gene: TRBD2
CDR3 DNA: TGTGCCAGCAACCCCGGGACTAGCGACACAGATACGCAGTATTTT
CDR3 protein: CASNPGTSDTDTQYF

clone size: .
V gene: TRBV4-1
J gene: TRBJ2-7
D gene: .
CDR3 DNA: TGCGCCAGCAGCCAAGTCGTCCATTACGAGCAGTACTTC
CDR3 protein: CASSQVVHYEQYF

clone size: many
V gene: TRBV7-3
J gene: TRBJ2-1
D gene: TRBD2
CDR3 DNA: TGTGCCAGCAGCTTAACTAGCGGGGGCTCCGAGCAGTTCTTC
CDR3 protein: CASSLTSGGSEQFF

clone size: .
V gene: TRBV10-3
J gene: TRBJ2-7
D gene: TRBD2
CDR3 DNA: TGTGCCATCAGTGAGTCCCCGCGGGAGTTTAGCGAGCAGTACTTC
CDR3 protein: CAISESPREFSEQYF

clone size: few
V gene: TRBV5-1
J gene: TRBJ2-6
D gene: TRBD1
CDR3 DNA: TGCGCCAGCAGCTTGGTAGGGACAGGGTCCACTGGGGCCAACGTCCTGACTTTC
CDR3 protein: CASSLVGTGSTGANVLTF

clone size: few
V gene: TRBV11-2
J gene: TRBJ2-1
D gene: TRBD2
CDR3 DNA: TGTGCCAGCAGCTTAGCTAATAGCGGGAGCTCCTACAATGAGCAGTTCTTC
CDR3 protein: CASSLANSGSSYNEQFF

clone size: .
V gene: TRBV3-1
J gene: TRBJ2-7
D gene: .
CDR3 DNA: TGTGCCAGCAGCCAAGTTTCTGGGAGTACCTACGAGCAGTACTTC
CDR3 protein: CASSQVSGSTYEQYF

clone size: many
V gene: TRBV11-2
J gene: TRBJ2-3
D gene: TRBD2
CDR3 DNA: TGTGCCAGCAGCTTAGAGGGGACTAGCGGGGCTAGCACAGATACGCAGTATTTT
CDR3 protein: CASSLEGTSGASTDTQYF

clone size: .
V gene: TRBV19
J gene: TRBJ2-1
D gene: .
CDR3 DNA: TGTGCCAGTAGTATTGCCCATGAGCAGTTCTTC
CDR3 protein: CASSIAHEQFF